This is a list of T cell receptor beta chains from one sample in a study of T-cell reconstitution after alpha-beta-depleted transplantation in children. TCRdb re-analysed the PCR reads in MiXCR, keeping a single row per CDR3 protein. The table shows some 70,000 distinct CDR3 sequences, with roughly 5% occurring only once. The material sequenced was PBMCs, mostly from graft donor cells, taken 180 days after TCRalphabeta/CD19-depleted stem cell transplant. Source of these receptors: a boy under three years old who had a stem cell transplant for acute myeloid leukemia, so the T cells may come from the graft donor. The CDR3 runs from the conserved cysteine through the conserved F or W. The D gene is left open where the match is weak. Clone size, where shown, is once, few, many, or a class for clones that have expanded.

clone_size: many
d_call: TRBD2
v_call: TRBV11-2
j_call: TRBJ2-2
cdr3_nt: TGTGCCAGCAGCTCCCGGGGAGCGGGGGGGATTTGGAACACCGGGGAGCTGTTTTTT
cdr3_aa: CASSSRGAGGIWNTGELFF

clone_size: many
d_call: TRBD2
v_call: TRBV10-3
j_call: TRBJ2-2
cdr3_nt: TGTGCCATCATTGAGTCGATCGGCGGGGGGCCAACCGGGGAGCTGTTTTTT
cdr3_aa: CAIIESIGGGPTGELFF

clone_size: few
d_call: NA
v_call: TRBV11-3
j_call: TRBJ2-6
cdr3_nt: TGTGCCAGCAGCTTAATGGCCCGTGAAGCGGGGGCCAACGTCCTGACTTTC
cdr3_aa: CASSLMAREAGANVLTF

clone_size: many
d_call: NA
v_call: TRBV4-2
j_call: TRBJ2-5
cdr3_nt: TGTGCCAGCAGCCAAGAGAACAGGGCCCATTTCCAAGAGACCCAGTACTTC
cdr3_aa: CASSQENRAHFQETQYF

clone_size: NA
d_call: NA
v_call: TRBV20-1
j_call: TRBJ2-6
cdr3_nt: TGCAGTGCCCCGAGCGCCAGCTCTGGGGCCAACGTCCTGACTTTC
cdr3_aa: CSAPSASSGANVLTF

clone_size: many
d_call: NA
v_call: TRBV20-1
j_call: TRBJ2-3
cdr3_nt: TGCAGTGCTAGAGAGCGAGTAACTAGCACAGATACGCAGTATTTT
cdr3_aa: CSARERVTSTDTQYF

clone_size: many
d_call: NA
v_call: TRBV3-1
j_call: TRBJ2-1
cdr3_nt: TGTGCCAGCAGCCAAGAAGGGACCTCCAATGAGCAGTTCTTC
cdr3_aa: CASSQEGTSNEQFF

clone_size: many
d_call: NA
v_call: TRBV20-1
j_call: TRBJ2-5
cdr3_nt: TGCAGTGCTAGAGGGCGAGGGGCCAGGGGACCCGAGACCCAGTACTTC
cdr3_aa: CSARGRGARGPETQYF

clone_size: many
d_call: TRBD2
v_call: TRBV12-3/TRBV12-4
j_call: TRBJ2-3
cdr3_nt: TGTGCCAGCAGTTTAGAGCGGGGAAGGACAGATACGCAGTATTTT
cdr3_aa: CASSLERGRTDTQYF

clone_size: many
d_call: TRBD1
v_call: TRBV6-2/TRBV6-3
j_call: TRBJ2-7
cdr3_nt: TGTGCCAGCAGCCGGGACAGTCCCTGGATCTACGAGCAGTACTTC
cdr3_aa: CASSRDSPWIYEQYF

clone_size: many
d_call: TRBD2
v_call: TRBV20-1
j_call: TRBJ2-1
cdr3_nt: TGCAGTGCTAATAAGCGGGGGGGCCCGGACTCCTACAATGAGCAGTTCTTC
cdr3_aa: CSANKRGGPDSYNEQFF

clone_size: NA
d_call: NA
v_call: TRBV29-1
j_call: TRBJ2-2
cdr3_nt: TGCAGCGTCCCGGGACCCTCGAACACCGGGGAGCTGTTTTTT
cdr3_aa: CSVPGPSNTGELFF

clone_size: many
d_call: TRBD2
v_call: TRBV9
j_call: TRBJ2-2
cdr3_nt: TGTGCCAGCAGCGTAGGAGAGGGAGGGCGCTGGGGCACCGGGGAGCTGTTTTTT
cdr3_aa: CASSVGEGGRWGTGELFF

clone_size: many
d_call: NA
v_call: TRBV12-3/TRBV12-4
j_call: TRBJ2-5
cdr3_nt: TGTGCCAGCAGTAGTTGGAGGGGGGAGACCCAGTACTTC
cdr3_aa: CASSSWRGETQYF

clone_size: many
d_call: NA
v_call: TRBV10-3
j_call: TRBJ2-3
cdr3_nt: TGTGCCATCAGTGAATCCTTCGGATACACAGATACGCAGTATTTT
cdr3_aa: CAISESFGYTDTQYF

clone_size: many
d_call: NA
v_call: TRBV7-3
j_call: TRBJ1-1
cdr3_nt: TGTGCCAGCAGCTTAACGGGGGGGATTGAAGCTTTCTTT
cdr3_aa: CASSLTGGIEAFF

clone_size: many
d_call: TRBD1
v_call: TRBV20-1
j_call: TRBJ1-5
cdr3_nt: TGCAGTGCTAGAGATCCCGGGGACAGGACGCAGCCCCAGCATTTT
cdr3_aa: CSARDPGDRTQPQHF

clone_size: many
d_call: NA
v_call: TRBV6-5
j_call: TRBJ2-7
cdr3_nt: TGTGCCAGCAGCCGTTTGATTCAGACATTCTCCTACGAGCAGTACTTC
cdr3_aa: CASSRLIQTFSYEQYF

clone_size: many
d_call: NA
v_call: TRBV12-3/TRBV12-4
j_call: TRBJ2-2
cdr3_nt: TGTGCCAGCAGTTGGTCTGGTGGAGGACCCACCGGGGAGCTGTTTTTT
cdr3_aa: CASSWSGGGPTGELFF

clone_size: many
d_call: TRBD1
v_call: TRBV12-3/TRBV12-4
j_call: TRBJ1-4
cdr3_nt: TGTGCCAGCAGAGGACAGGGGGGAGAAAAACTGTTTTTT
cdr3_aa: CASRGQGGEKLFF

clone_size: many
d_call: NA
v_call: TRBV5-1
j_call: TRBJ1-6
cdr3_nt: TGCGCCAGCAGCTCAGACACCTATAATTCACCCCTCCACTTT
cdr3_aa: CASSSDTYNSPLHF

clone_size: many
d_call: NA
v_call: TRBV4-3
j_call: TRBJ2-5
cdr3_nt: TGCGCCAGCAGCCAAGATCGGCGTAGCACCCGAGGGAAAGAGACCCAGTACTTC
cdr3_aa: CASSQDRRSTRGKETQYF

clone_size: many
d_call: NA
v_call: TRBV7-2
j_call: TRBJ2-3
cdr3_nt: TGTGCCAGCAGCCCCCACGGAACCGGGATAGATACGCAGTATTTT
cdr3_aa: CASSPHGTGIDTQYF

clone_size: NA
d_call: TRBD2
v_call: TRBV18
j_call: TRBJ2-3
cdr3_nt: TGTGCCAGCTCATCCGGGACTAGCGGGGGTGATACGCAGTATTTT
cdr3_aa: CASSSGTSGGDTQYF

clone_size: many
d_call: NA
v_call: TRBV18
j_call: TRBJ2-2
cdr3_nt: TGTGCCAGCTCACCACAGGGGTCCGGGGAGCTGTTTTTT
cdr3_aa: CASSPQGSGELFF

clone_size: many
d_call: NA
v_call: TRBV5-1
j_call: TRBJ1-1
cdr3_nt: TGCGCCAGCACAGGACACTTGAACACTGAAGCTTTCTTT
cdr3_aa: CASTGHLNTEAFF

clone_size: many
d_call: NA
v_call: TRBV20-1
j_call: TRBJ2-5
cdr3_nt: TGCAGTGCTACCTCAGGGGGGCTCCAAGAGACCCAGTACTTC
cdr3_aa: CSATSGGLQETQYF

clone_size: many
d_call: NA
v_call: TRBV4-3
j_call: TRBJ2-3
cdr3_nt: TGCGCCAGCAGCCAAGAGCATGGGGCCAGCACAGATACGCAGTATTTT
cdr3_aa: CASSQEHGASTDTQYF

clone_size: many
d_call: NA
v_call: TRBV6-5
j_call: TRBJ2-2
cdr3_nt: TGTGCCAGCAGTTACCTCAGGTTTCACACCGGGGAGCTGTTTTTT
cdr3_aa: CASSYLRFHTGELFF

clone_size: many
d_call: TRBD2
v_call: TRBV7-3
j_call: TRBJ2-5
cdr3_nt: TGTGCCAGCAGCTCTAAGCGGGGGGGCATGGAGACCCAGTACTTC
cdr3_aa: CASSSKRGGMETQYF

clone_size: many
d_call: NA
v_call: TRBV12-3/TRBV12-4
j_call: TRBJ2-3
cdr3_nt: TGTGCCAGCAGTTCCTCGAGCTTCGGGGATACGCAGTATTTT
cdr3_aa: CASSSSSFGDTQYF

clone_size: NA
d_call: NA
v_call: TRBV12-3/TRBV12-4
j_call: TRBJ1-5
cdr3_nt: TGTGCCAGCAGCTACTCAGGGAATCGGCCCCAGCATTTT
cdr3_aa: CASSYSGNRPQHF

clone_size: many
d_call: TRBD2
v_call: TRBV7-9
j_call: TRBJ2-3
cdr3_nt: TGTGCCAGCAGCTTCCGGACTAGCGGTAGCACAGATACGCAGTATTTT
cdr3_aa: CASSFRTSGSTDTQYF

clone_size: many
d_call: NA
v_call: TRBV7-9
j_call: TRBJ2-3
cdr3_nt: TGTGCCAGCAGCTTAGTCCTGGCGGGGTCAACAGATACGCAGTATTTT
cdr3_aa: CASSLVLAGSTDTQYF

clone_size: many
d_call: NA
v_call: TRBV29-1
j_call: TRBJ2-5
cdr3_nt: TGCAGCGTTGCTCCGCTGACGAGAGAGACCCAGTACTTC
cdr3_aa: CSVAPLTRETQYF

clone_size: NA
d_call: NA
v_call: TRBV29-1
j_call: TRBJ2-3
cdr3_nt: TGCAGCGTTGAACCCCACACAGATACGCAGTATTTT
cdr3_aa: CSVEPHTDTQYF

clone_size: many
d_call: NA
v_call: TRBV7-9
j_call: TRBJ2-7
cdr3_nt: TGTGCCAGCAGCTCCCGCGGGGAGCAGTACTTC
cdr3_aa: CASSSRGEQYF

clone_size: many
d_call: NA
v_call: TRBV4-1
j_call: TRBJ2-3
cdr3_nt: TGCGCCAGCAGCGACTTCTTGCGGGGTTATAGCACAGATACGCAGTATTTT
cdr3_aa: CASSDFLRGYSTDTQYF

clone_size: many
d_call: NA
v_call: TRBV7-8
j_call: TRBJ2-1
cdr3_nt: TGTGCCAGCAGCTTAAAGGACAGAGTCTACAATGAGCAGTTCTTC
cdr3_aa: CASSLKDRVYNEQFF

clone_size: many
d_call: NA
v_call: TRBV20-1
j_call: TRBJ2-2
cdr3_nt: TGCAGTGCTAGCGGGACAACCTCGAACACCGGGGAGCTGTTTTTT
cdr3_aa: CSASGTTSNTGELFF

clone_size: NA
d_call: NA
v_call: TRBV11-2
j_call: TRBJ2-3
cdr3_nt: TGTGCCAGCAGCTTAAGGGCCGGGACACCTAATACGCAGTATTTT
cdr3_aa: CASSLRAGTPNTQYF

clone_size: many
d_call: NA
v_call: TRBV25-1
j_call: TRBJ2-5
cdr3_nt: TGTGCCAGCAGTGAATATATAGTTGGGGGAGGGGGAGACGAGACCCAGTACTTC
cdr3_aa: CASSEYIVGGGGDETQYF